Listed below are T cell receptor beta chains from one sample, sequenced in a study of regulatory T cells in long-lasting Graves disease. Via MiXCR, TCRdb re-called the multiplex PCR reads, giving one row per CDR3 protein. The table has about 340,000 distinct CDR3 sequences, about 20% seen once. The sample consisted of peripheral blood mononuclear cells (PBMCs), taken when the disease was refractory, from a patient treated with antithyroid drugs. These receptors came from a female donor with Graves disease. Each CDR3 is given with its conserved first and last residue. The order of the fields is J gene, V gene, D gene, clone size, CDR3 protein, CDR3 DNA. D genes are given only for firm matches. A clone size is listed for some rows: how often the clone was seen (once, few, many), or a class if it is expanded.

TRBJ2-7	TRBV6-1	-	many	CASSEIRQGGYYEQYF	TGTGCCAGCAGTGAGATCAGGCAGGGCGGATACTACGAGCAGTACTTC
TRBJ1-5	TRBV7-9	-	many	CASSLGNQPQHF	TGTGCCAGCAGCTTAGGAAATCAGCCCCAGCATTTT
TRBJ1-5	TRBV5-1	-	many	CASSLEGNRHEPQHF	TGCGCCAGCAGCTTGGAGGGGAACCGGCATGAGCCCCAGCATTTT
TRBJ1-5	TRBV20-1	TRBD1	few	CSARDRDRGFLNQPQHF	TGCAGTGCTAGAGATCGGGACAGGGGATTTTTGAATCAGCCCCAGCATTTT
TRBJ1-6	TRBV18	-	-	CASSPLPRTGTRNSPLHF	TGTGCCAGCTCACCACTTCCCCGCACCGGGACGAGAAATTCACCCCTCCACTTT
TRBJ1-4	TRBV15	TRBD1	many	CATSLPGMGQSNEKLFF	TGTGCCACCAGCCTCCCCGGCATGGGACAGTCTAATGAAAAACTGTTTTTT
TRBJ1-2	TRBV27	-	-	CASTRDPRYGYTF	TGTGCCAGCACCCGGGACCCACGCTATGGCTACACCTTC
TRBJ1-1	TRBV18	-	many	CASSPSVTNTEAFF	TGTGCCAGCTCACCCTCCGTGACGAACACTGAAGCTTTCTTT
TRBJ1-2	TRBV10-2	-	many	CASSEATDYGYTF	TGCGCCAGCAGTGAAGCAACGGACTATGGCTACACCTTC
TRBJ1-2	TRBV15	-	few	CATSSRGIYGYTF	TGTGCCACCAGCTCCCGGGGGATCTATGGCTACACCTTC
TRBJ2-7	TRBV6-1	-	-	CASSKGTLLGSEQYF	TGTGCCAGCAGCAAAGGGACCCTCCTAGGGAGTGAGCAGTACTTC
TRBJ2-1	TRBV7-3	-	few	CASSLGQLNEQFF	TGTGCCAGCAGCTTGGGCCAGCTAAATGAGCAGTTCTTC
TRBJ1-4	TRBV6-2/TRBV6-3	TRBD1	-	CASSYSTGTNEKLFF	TGTGCCAGCAGTTACTCGACAGGGACTAATGAAAAACTGTTTTTT
TRBJ1-1	TRBV4-3	-	many	CASSQDLGGTEAFF	TGCGCCAGCAGCCAAGATTTGGGAGGGACTGAAGCTTTCTTT
TRBJ1-2	TRBV5-1	TRBD1	many	CASRLRGQPNYGYTF	TGCGCCAGCAGGCTTCGGGGACAGCCCAACTATGGCTACACCTTC
TRBJ2-7	TRBV20-1	-	many	CSASKSYEQYF	TGCAGTGCTAGTAAATCCTACGAGCAGTACTTC
TRBJ1-3	TRBV27	-	few	CASSLSIPDSGNTIYF	TGTGCCAGCAGTTTATCGATTCCAGACTCTGGAAACACCATATATTTT
TRBJ2-7	TRBV9	TRBD2	-	CASSSGLAVTYEQYF	TGTGCCAGCAGCAGCGGACTAGCGGTCACCTACGAGCAGTACTTC
TRBJ2-2	TRBV7-2	-	-	CASSGGPGAGELFF	TGTGCCAGCAGCGGAGGGCCCGGGGCCGGGGAGCTGTTTTTT
TRBJ1-5	TRBV6-5	-	-	CASSYSGQPNQPQHF	TGTGCCAGCAGTTACTCCGGACAGCCCAATCAGCCCCAGCATTTT
TRBJ2-7	TRBV19	TRBD2	-	CASSIAGTTSYEQYF	TGTGCCAGTAGTATAGCCGGGACTACCTCCTACGAGCAGTACTTC
TRBJ1-2	TRBV7-8	TRBD1	many	CASSFFGTGDGYTF	TGTGCCAGCAGCTTTTTTGGGACAGGGGATGGCTACACCTTC
TRBJ1-5	TRBV15	-	many	CATSRAETGPRQPQHF	TGTGCCACCAGCAGAGCGGAGACAGGACCAAGACAGCCCCAGCATTTT
TRBJ2-2	TRBV28	TRBD2	many	CASSLPGLAGIQVGGELFF	TGTGCCAGCAGTTTACCGGGACTAGCGGGGATACAGGTCGGCGGGGAGCTGTTTTTT
TRBJ2-7	TRBV20-1	-	few	CSASRGLTYEQYF	TGCAGTGCTAGCCGGGGGTTAACCTACGAGCAGTACTTC
TRBJ1-5	TRBV7-9	TRBD1	few	CASSSTPDRGPNQPQHF	TGTGCCAGCAGCTCAACGCCGGACAGGGGGCCCAATCAGCCCCAGCATTTT
TRBJ2-5	TRBV20-1	-	many	CSAPGQGRRQETQYF	TGCAGTGCCCCCGGGCAGGGGAGGCGGCAAGAGACCCAGTACTTC
TRBJ1-1	TRBV20-1	-	-	CRARTQEEAFF	TGCAGGGCCAGGACCCAAGAAGAAGCTTTCTTT
TRBJ1-2	TRBV6-1	TRBD1	-	CASRDRGVYGYTF	TGTGCCAGCAGAGACAGGGGTGTCTATGGCTACACCTTC
TRBJ1-5	TRBV2	-	many	CASRGSSNQPQHF	TGTGCCAGCCGCGGCAGCAGCAATCAGCCCCAGCATTTT
TRBJ2-7	TRBV2	TRBD1	-	CASSPGQLLEGFHEQYF	TGTGCCAGCTCACCGGGACAGCTATTAGAAGGTTTCCACGAGCAGTACTTC
TRBJ2-5	TRBV7-3	TRBD2	many	CASSPSGARRETQYF	TGTGCCAGCAGCCCGAGCGGGGCGAGGAGAGAGACCCAGTACTTC
TRBJ1-5	TRBV4-2	-	-	CASSQVLRGNGNQPQHF	TGTGCCAGCAGCCAAGTATTGCGGGGGAACGGCAATCAGCCCCAGCATTTT
TRBJ1-5	TRBV12-3/TRBV12-4	-	-	CASSPMENQPQHF	TGTGCCAGCAGTCCCATGGAGAATCAGCCCCAGCATTTT
TRBJ1-3	TRBV7-9	-	-	CASSRESSGNTIYF	TGTGCCAGCAGCCGAGAGAGCTCTGGAAACACCATATATTTT
TRBJ1-4	TRBV11-2	-	many	CASRPAGLRNEKLFF	TGTGCCAGCCGACCGGCGGGACTTCGCAATGAAAAACTGTTTTTT
TRBJ1-2	TRBV7-3	-	many	CASSLNPGRYGYTF	TGTGCCAGCAGCTTAAATCCGGGGCGCTATGGCTACACCTTC